The next 21 T cell receptor beta chains were all read from a single sample in a study of T cells in localized non-small cell lung cancer. TCRdb keeps only in-frame clones here, not all; method: immunoSEQ multiplex PCR. This repertoire shows approximately 81,000 clones, roughly 91% found once; its top ten account for 20% to 25%. Specimen: peripheral blood, collected before any cancer treatment. These TCRs come from a woman aged 35 to 70 with stage I squamous cell lung carcinoma.

The V gene is TRBV19, the J gene TRBJ1-5, with 7 bases matching TRBD1. The V and J ends lost 6 bases and 3 bases, in that order; junction bases with no gene match: 8. Germline V gene data show CDR1 as LNHDA and CDR2 as SQIVND (reference sequence). The CDR3 spans 15 residues. CDR3 amino acids: CASRLDRANNQPQHF. In DNA form, the CDR3 reads TGTGCCAGTAGACTCGACAGGGCAAACAATCAGCCCCAGCATTTT. Based on the CDR3 plus reference TRBV19 and TRBJ1-5, the full variable domain is DGGITQSPKYLFRKEGQNVTLSCEQNLNHDAMYWYRQDPGQGLRLIYYSQIVNDFQKGDIAEGYSVSREKKESFPLTVTSAQKNPTAFYLCASRLDRANNQPQHFGDGTRLSIL.

Of note for this clone: Relative to the germline gene, one junction end is altered; a read error may explain this. The chain joins TRBV29-1 to TRBJ2-5; tentative D call: TRBD1 (5 bases). The CDR3 is 9 amino acids. Germline assignment: CDR1 SQVTM and CDR2 ANQGSEA. CDR3: CSVEQGKHF. In nucleotides, the CDR3 is TGCAGCGTTGAACAGGGAAAACACTTC.

The chain is built from TRBV9 and TRBJ2-6; 8 bases are shared with TRBD1. The V segment lost 0 bases and the J segment 5 bases; nucleotides outside the gene matches: 7. The CDR3 contains 17 residues. Germline-derived CDR1 and CDR2 are SGDLS and YYNGEE. CDR3 in DNA: TGTGCCAGCAGCGTAGGCACCCAGGGGGCCTGGGCCAACGTCCTGACTTTC. Translating gives CASSVGTQGAWANVLTF.

The rearrangement joins TRBV6-5 to TRBJ2-7; possibly TRBD1 for D (5 bases). The CDR3 covers 14 residues. V shed 4 bases and J shed 0 bases, with 10 bases lying between them. Germline V gene sequence: CDR1 MNHEY, CDR2 SVGAGI. The CDR3 DNA reads as TGTGCCAGCAGTTCCACAGGTAGCTCCTACGAGCAGTACTTC. This sequence encodes CASSSTGSSYEQYF.

The V gene is TRBV5-1, the J gene TRBJ2-2; D unresolved. CDR3 length equals 15 residues. V was cut by 0 bases and J by 1 base, with 7 bases left in between. Germline V gene data show CDR1 as SGHRS and CDR2 as YFSETQ. The CDR3 region is CASSLVGENTGELFF. CDR3 sequence (DNA): TGCGCCAGCAGCTTGGTGGGCGAGAACACCGGGGAGCTGTTTTTT.

The chain links TRBV4-1 to TRBJ2-2, with TRBD1 identical over 7 bases. The ends lost 3 bases at V and 8 bases at J; junction bases unmatched: 9. Germline CDR1 reads MGHRA; CDR2 reads YSYEKL. There are 15 residues in the CDR3. CDR3 sequence reads: CASSQRQGESGELFF. The CDR3 DNA is TGCGCCAGCAGCCAGAGACAGGGAGAATCGGGGGAGCTGTTTTTT.

The genes are TRBV4-1 and TRBJ2-2, with 8 bases lining up with TRBD2. Germline lookup yields CDR1 MGHRA and CDR2 YSYEKL. V was pared by 0 bases and J by 6 bases, with 3 bases of the junction left unmatched. CDR3 size: 15 residues. CDR3 sequence: CASSQEWGLAGELFF. CDR3 nucleotide sequence: TGCGCCAGCAGCCAAGAATGGGGACTAGCCGGGGAGCTGTTTTTT.

V usage is TRBV30 and J usage is TRBJ1-1; D is uncertain. The CDR3 loop spans 13 amino acids. Per the germline V gene, CDR1 is GTSNPN and CDR2 is SVGIG (reference sequence). Trimming shortened V by 4 bases and J by 4 bases, and 13 bases separated the two germline ends. The CDR3, as DNA: TGTGCCTGGACCGCGTCCTCGGGCACTGAAGCTTTCTTT. Protein: CAWTASSGTEAFF.

V gene TRBV5-1 combines with J gene TRBJ1-1; 9 nucleotides line up with TRBD1. The CDR3 loop spans 14 amino acids. CDR1 is SGHRS and CDR2 is YFSETQ in the germline V gene. With 3 bases clipped from V and 4 bases from J, the junction kept 4 bases outside the gene matches. The CDR3 sequence is CASSSGQGTTEAFF. As DNA, the CDR3 is TGCGCCAGCAGCTCGGGACAGGGTACCACTGAAGCTTTCTTT.

The chain carries TRBV5-1 and TRBJ1-1, with TRBD1 matching 10 bases. V lost 4 bases to trimming and J lost 4 bases; unmatched junction nucleotides: 7. CDR1 SGHRS and CDR2 YFSETQ come from the germline V gene. The CDR3 spans 15 residues. The CDR3 DNA reads TGCGCCAGCAGCGAATCGGGACAGGGGAGCACTGAAGCTTTCTTT. It translates to CASSESGQGSTEAFF.

The rearrangement joins TRBV7-8 to TRBJ1-6, with 12 bases lining up with TRBD1. The CDR3 runs to 18 residues. Germline CDR1 and CDR2: SGHVS and FQNEAQ. The J segment lost 9 bases and the V segment lost 5 bases, leaving 14 bases of the junction unmatched. The CDR3 region has the DNA TGTGCCAGCAGCCCGCAAGGGGGACAGGGGGCTTCTAGTTCACCCCTCCACTTT. Translating it yields CASSPQGGQGASSSPLHF.

A note on this clone: The sample carries other DNA sequences with the same CDR3. J is TRBJ1-1 and V is TRBV6-5, with 7 bases lining up with TRBD1. The CDR3 covers 14 residues. From germline, CDR1 is MNHEY and CDR2 SVGAGI. V lost 6 bases and J lost 11; bases outside the gene matches: 15. CDR3 residues: CASSRNKQGSAAFF. CDR3 in DNA: TGTGCCAGCAGCCGTAATAAACAGGGGTCGGCGGCTTTCTTT.

The chain recombines TRBV29-1 with TRBJ2-7; 10 nucleotides match TRBD1. With V trimmed by 6 bases and J by 5 bases, 7 bases remained unmatched. Germline loops: CDR1 SQVTM, CDR2 ANQGSEA. The CDR3 is 13 amino acids. In nucleotides, the CDR3 is TGCAGCGTGGACGGGACAGGGGAAAACGAGCAGTACTTC. Translated, it gives CSVDGTGENEQYF.

Note on this clone: The identical CDR3 is also encoded by other nucleotide sequences in the sample. The rearrangement links TRBV11-2 to TRBJ1-1, with D possibly matching TRBD1 (6 bases). There are 15 residues in the CDR3. Trimming removed 5 bases at V and 0 bases at J, with 13 bases between. Germline-derived CDR1 and CDR2 are SGHAT and FQNNGV. Here the CDR3 reads CASSPPGTLNTEAFF. The CDR3 DNA follows: TGTGCCAGCAGCCCGCCCGGGACATTGAACACTGAAGCTTTCTTT. Looking up the rest from reference TRBV11-2 and TRBJ1-1 gives the full variable domain: EAGVAQSPRYKIIEKRQSVAFWCNPISGHATLYWYQQILGQGPKLLIQFQNNGVVDDSQLPKDRFSAERLKGVDSTLKIQPAKLEDSAVYLCASSPPGTLNTEAFFGQGTRLTVV.

The chain couples TRBV27 to TRBJ1-5; D unresolved. The V end was cut by 6 bases, the J end by 9 bases, with 9 bases between. CDR1 and CDR2 (germline): MNHEY, SMNVEV (reference sequence). This CDR3 spans 11 amino acids. DNA of the CDR3: TGTGCCAGCAGCCGGGCGAGGCCCCAGCATTTT. It yields the protein CASSRARPQHF.

The chain joins TRBV5-1 to TRBJ2-2; 8 bases line up with TRBD1. The CDR3 contains 13 residues. Germline V gene sequence: CDR1 SGHRS, CDR2 YFSETQ. J was trimmed by 14 bases and V by 0 bases; bases with no gene match: 6. CDR3 DNA: TGCGCCAGCAGCTTGGGTCAGGGGGCCCTCCTGTTTTTT. It is translated as CASSLGQGALLFF.

The chain links TRBV19 to TRBJ2-4, with D perhaps matching TRBD1 (6 bases). Germline-derived CDR1 and CDR2 are LNHDA and SQIVND (reference sequence). V was pared by 5 bases and J by 0 bases, with 20 bases between. CDR3 length: 18 amino acids. CDR3 sequence: CASSPTGTRFVAKNIQYF. DNA for the CDR3: TGTGCCAGTAGTCCCACCGGGACACGGTTTGTAGCCAAAAACATTCAGTACTTC.

The rearrangement joins TRBV19 to TRBJ2-3; 10 bases map to TRBD2. The V gene end was trimmed by 5 bases and the J gene end by 2 bases; junction bases not matched to a gene: 4. The CDR3 loop spans 15 amino acids. Germline V lookup: CDR1 LNHDA, CDR2 SQIVND (reference sequence). The DNA of the CDR3 is TGTGCCAGTAGTCTGAGCGGGGGGGTCACAGATACGCAGTATTTT. As protein: CASSLSGGVTDTQYF.

V and J are TRBV5-1 and TRBJ2-5; TRBD2 matches at 10 bases. This CDR3 region has 15 residues. The V and J ends lost 2 bases and 5 bases, in that order; junction bases with no gene match: 6. Germline-derived CDR1 and CDR2 are SGHRS and YFSETQ. The CDR3 here is CASSFSGGSRETQYF. In DNA form, the CDR3 reads TGCGCCAGCAGCTTTAGCGGGGGGTCCCGGGAGACCCAGTACTTC.

The chain employs TRBV5-1 and TRBJ1-1; D possibly corresponds to TRBD1 (5 bases). V lost 0 bases to trimming and J lost 5 bases, with 8 bases between them. The CDR3 contains 13 residues. Germline CDR1 SGHRS, CDR2 YFSETQ. This CDR3 is CASSLEGWTEAFF. The CDR3 nucleotides are TGCGCCAGCAGCTTGGAGGGGTGGACTGAAGCTTTCTTT.

The J gene is TRBJ1-6, the V gene TRBV6-5; 12 bases are shared with TRBD1. The junction had 8 bases not matched to a gene; V was cut back by 4 bases and J by 10 bases. The germline V gene has CDR1 MNHEY and CDR2 SVGAGI. The length of the CDR3 is 16 residues. Written as DNA, the CDR3 is TGTGCCAGCAGTTCACCGGGACAGGGGGCAAAATCACCCCTCCACTTT. Residues: CASSSPGQGAKSPLHF.